These 5 T cell receptor beta chains were sequenced from one sample in a study of blood T cells in healthy people across ages. Sample-barcoded 5' priming and a J-beta primer mix drove a second PCR of roughly 6 to 12 cycles. Each CDR3 protein gets one entry after TCRdb re-called the 5' RACE reads with MiXCR. This sample has 780,000 or so distinct CDR3 sequences, with more than 55% found just once. The sample taken for sequencing was blood. These receptors originate from a man in his forties in good health.

There are a few counts of this clonotype. The rearrangement joins TRBV28 to TRBJ2-1; D might be TRBD2 (6 bases). Germline V gene lookup returns CDR1 MDHEN and CDR2 SYDVKM. Trimming pared 8 bases from V and 5 bases from J, leaving 13 bases between. This CDR3 spans 13 amino acids. The CDR3: CASWGLGNNEQFF. The CDR3 DNA sequence: TGTGCCAGCTGGGGACTGGGAAACAATGAGCAGTTCTTC.

This clonotype was recorded a few times. Here the CDR3 reads CSVVGSQETQYF. The CDR3 nucleotides read TGCAGCGTTGTTGGCAGTCAAGAGACCCAGTACTTC. This chain connects TRBV29-1 to TRBJ2-5; D remains unclear. This CDR3 is built from 12 residues. Trimming took 4 bases from V and 2 from J, leaving 8 bases between them. Germline assignment: CDR1 SQVTM and CDR2 ANQGSEA.

This sequence joins TRBV20-1 and TRBJ2-2, with D hard to call. Germline V gene data show CDR1 as DFQATT and CDR2 as SNEGSKA (reference sequence). This CDR3 comprises 15 residues. Trimming removed 4 bases at V and 1 base at J, with 13 bases between. CDR3 in amino acids: CSATIQRGNTGELFF. CDR3 nucleotides: TGCAGTGCTACCATACAGCGAGGGAACACCGGGGAGCTGTTTTTT.

The V call is TRBV12-3 or TRBV12-4, the J call TRBJ1-2; 8 nucleotides agree with TRBD1. The CDR3 consists of 13 residues. V was clipped by 5 bases and J by 4 bases; unmatched bases: 3. CDR3 sequence (DNA): TGTGCCAGCAGTGGGGACAGGCTCTATGGCTACACCTTC. Translated, it gives CASSGDRLYGYTF.

The chain combines TRBV12-3 or TRBV12-4 with TRBJ1-2, with D tentatively TRBD1 (6 bases). The CDR3 runs to 15 residues. V was clipped by 2 bases and J by 1 base, with 11 bases between them. The CDR3 protein is CASSLKQGHNYGYTF. The CDR3 region has the DNA TGTGCCAGCAGTTTAAAGCAGGGACATAACTATGGCTACACCTTC.